The present T cell receptor (beta chain) was sequenced within a study of blood T cell repertoires in COVID-19. V dropped 7 bases and J dropped 5 bases, with 8 bases sitting between them. The CDR3 contains 11 residues. The germline CDR1 and CDR2 sequences are MNHEY and SMNVEV (reference sequence). Generated by immunoSEQ multiplex PCR, the TCRdb table keeps only in-frame clones and is missing some. The sample consists of around 300,000 clones, over 75% of them appearing once. This clonotype was sampled from a woman under 40 with COVID-19, enrolled during active disease. Sequences were obtained from peripheral blood. The chain joins TRBV27 to TRBJ1-1; tentative D call: TRBD1 (5 bases). The CDR3 DNA is TGTGCCAGCATCGGGGGTACTGAAGCTTTCTTT. This encodes CASIGGTEAFF.